The rows below give T cell receptor beta chains drawn from one sample of a study of response to subunit inactivated influenza vaccine. Using its own MiXCR run on the RT-PCR reads, TCRdb lists one record per CDR3 protein. The sample shows over 450,000 distinct CDR3 sequences, 10% to 15% of them seen only once. This sample comprised PBMCs from blood, obtained about 40 days after vaccination. These receptors all come from a man between 50 and 59 years old who received an inactivated influenza vaccine. The CDR3 runs from the conserved cysteine through the conserved F or W. The order of the fields is J gene, V gene, CDR3 length, clone size, D gene, CDR3 DNA, CDR3 protein. A D gene is named only where the DNA matches it firmly. Clone sizes are given selectively: once, few, many, or a class where the clone is expanded.

TRBJ2-7 TRBV29-1 13 many . TGCAGCGTTCACCCCGGGACATCCTACGAGCAGTACTTC CSVHPGTSYEQYF
TRBJ2-1 TRBV6-2/TRBV6-3 21 many . TGTGCCAGCAGTTATGATCTTGGGTCCGTTTTATCTCCTCCGTCCTACAATGAGCAGTTCTTC CASSYDLGSVLSPPSYNEQFF
TRBJ2-7 TRBV10-3 17 . TRBD1 TGTGCCATCAGTGAAATCTTTGGGACAGAGCTGTCCTACGAGCAGTACTTC CAISEIFGTELSYEQYF
TRBJ1-1 TRBV7-8 14 many . TGTGCCAGCAGCAAAGGGACAAGGAACACTGAAGCTTTCTTT CASSKGTRNTEAFF
TRBJ2-5 TRBV20-1 14 many TRBD2 TGCAGTGCTAGAGATGGTTCTAGCGGGAGGGCTCAGTACTTC CSARDGSSGRAQYF
TRBJ2-2 TRBV20-1 16 . . TGCAGTGCTAGGGGGCTCCTACTAAACAACACCGGGGAGCTGTTTTTT CSARGLLLNNTGELFF
TRBJ2-2 TRBV24-1 18 few TRBD1 TGTGCCACCAGTGACCAAATCGGGGGACAGGGACGCACCGGGGAGCTGTTTTTT CATSDQIGGQGRTGELFF
TRBJ2-1 TRBV5-6 12 . . TGTGCCAGCAGCTCAACGGACAGAAAATTGATCTTC CASSSTDRKLIF
TRBJ2-1 TRBV6-1 15 many TRBD2 TGTGCCAGCAGTGAATGGGAGGGCCGCGGCAATGAGCAGTTCTTC CASSEWEGRGNEQFF
TRBJ2-1 TRBV20-1 16 few TRBD2 TGCAGTGCTAGAGCCAGGACTAGCGGCTCCTACAATGAGCAGTTCTTC CSARARTSGSYNEQFF
TRBJ2-5 TRBV12-3/TRBV12-4 14 many . TGTGCCAGCAGTTTGCCCCGGAGGGGGAAGACCCAGTACTTC CASSLPRRGKTQYF
TRBJ2-7 TRBV5-1 13 . . TGCGCCAGCAGTGTAGGCGGGCCCTACGAGCAGTACTTC CASSVGGPYEQYF
TRBJ2-7 TRBV10-3 14 . TRBD2 TGTGCCATCAGTGAACAACTAGCGGACTACGAGCAGTACTTC CAISEQLADYEQYF
TRBJ2-3 TRBV4-1 16 few . TGCGCCAGCAGCCAAGATTTTACCGGGGGCACAGATACGCAGTATTTT CASSQDFTGGTDTQYF
TRBJ2-4 TRBV7-9 16 few TRBD1 TGTGCCAGCAGCCTCAATTCCGGGACAGGGGGAATCATTCAGTACTTC CASSLNSGTGGIIQYF
TRBJ2-1 TRBV20-1 13 few . TGCAGTGCTAGGTCCGGATGGGCAAATGAGCAGTTCTTC CSARSGWANEQFF